This record covers a single T cell receptor (beta chain). Its target is unknown. The PCR used 60 Vbeta and 13 Jbeta primers. Clones were sequenced by immunoSEQ multiplex PCR, and TCRdb holds only the in-frame ones, with some missing. Among 150,000 to 200,000 clones listed, about 80% were seen once. The entry originates in a study of cytomegalovirus exposure and HLA in healthy donors. V was trimmed by 4 bases and J by 1 base, leaving 7 bases between them. The CDR3 is 14 amino acids. CDR1 is KGHSH, CDR2 LQKENI, per germline. General study results and limits: Versus the 666-donor mean, an Asian-associated ancestry cluster reportedly showed fewer N-insertions in a later analysis.

This TCR derives from a middle-aged man in good health and CMV-seronegative. The rearrangement uses TRBV18 and TRBJ2-2, with D possibly TRBD2 on 6 matching bases. Specimen: PBMCs. CDR3 sequence: CASSLGLNTGELFF. Here the CDR3 DNA reads TGTGCCAGCTCACTGGGACTGAACACCGGGGAGCTGTTTTTT.